This T cell receptor beta chain was profiled in a study of cytomegalovirus exposure and HLA in healthy donors. General study findings and limits: It was reported that TCR beta sequences correctly inferred the HLA-A and HLA-B alleles for most subjects. While the bulk of TCR sequences proved rare, some public TCRs turned up in many donors. There was a cluster of highly shared sequence variants that was likely a sequencing artifact.

Amplification used 60 Vbeta primers and 13 Jbeta primers. Assay used: immunoSEQ multiplex PCR; TCRdb lists only in-frame clones, some missing. The sample holds 120,000 or so clones, about 80% seen once. V lost 0 bases to trimming and J lost 1 base, with 7 bases between them. CDR1 is SGHRS, CDR2 YFSETQ, per germline. The CDR3 sequence is 15 residues long. Notes on this clone: As yet, its antigen is unknown.

V gene TRBV5-1 combines with J gene TRBJ2-2; no clear D gene. Specimen: PBMCs. The origin of this receptor is a man younger than 30 in good health and CMV-seronegative. The CDR3 DNA reads TGCGCCAGCAGCTTGGTTCCGGGGAACACCGGGGAGCTGTTTTTT. It yields the protein CASSLVPGNTGELFF.